These 30 T cell receptor beta chains share one sample of origin, sequenced in a study of persistence of HIV-infected CD4 T cells (dated by TCRdb to between 2020 and 2021). TCRbeta repertoires were sequenced from genomic DNA with the immunoSEQ hsTCRB assay version 4 in survey mode. TCRdb stores this immuneACCESS table with in-frame sequences only. Part of the clones is absent; in the studies checked, under half of the shortfall reflects unresolved V genes, and no reason is known for the rest. Across this sample there are about 40,000 clones, with around 82% seen only once. 12% to 15% of the sample goes to the ten largest clones. What the treatment or condition label conveys for this sample: suppressive antiretroviral therapy. A pool of overlapping 15-mer peptides from HIV-1 Gag, at 1 ug per peptide per mL, was used to stimulate the cells. Memory CD4+ T cells that did not respond, being CD40L-negative, CD69-negative and CD45RO-high, were sorted as memory populations depleted of antigen-responding cells.

These TCRs' antigens remain unknown. This specimen consisted of CD4+ T cells sorted from PBMCs after roughly 18-hour stimulation, obtained from a patient who received antiretroviral therapy. What the cell subset or site label conveys for this sample: CD40L-CD69- CD45RO-high memory CD4 T cells not responding to Gag peptides. All receptors derive from an adult man with HIV who was CMV-seropositive.

V is TRBV6-1 and J is TRBJ1-4, with D unclear. The germline V gene encodes CDR1 MNHNS and CDR2 SASEGT. The V end was cut by 1 base, the J end by 3 bases, with 9 bases between. The CDR3 is made up of 15 amino acids. CDR3 coding DNA: TGTGCCAGCAGTGAAGGATGGACGGCTAATGAAAAACTGTTTTTT. Amino acid sequence: CASSEGWTANEKLFF.

The gene calls are TRBV19 and TRBJ1-1; D unclear. The ends were cut back, 4 bases at V and 0 bases at J, with 9 bases in the middle. Germline CDR1 reads LNHDA; CDR2 reads SQIVND (reference sequence). The CDR3 is 14 residues long. CDR3 protein: CASSSPAMNTEAFF. The DNA for the CDR3 is TGTGCCAGTAGTAGCCCGGCCATGAACACTGAAGCTTTCTTT.

The V and J genes are TRBV27 and TRBJ1-3, with D possibly TRBD1 on 6 matching bases. The CDR3 is 18 amino acids. V lost 4 bases, J lost 2 bases, and 21 bases lay in between. Germline lookup yields CDR1 MNHEY and CDR2 SMNVEV (reference sequence). CDR3 DNA sequence: TGTGCCAGCAGTTCCCTGACAGGTTCCGTGGGTACTGGAAACACCATATATTTT. Protein product: CASSSLTGSVGTGNTIYF.

V usage is TRBV6-4 and J usage is TRBJ2-1; D is possibly TRBD2 (6 bases). The CDR3 sequence is 13 residues long. The germline V gene encodes CDR1 MRHNA and CDR2 SNTAGT. V was clipped by 8 bases and J by 3 bases, with 11 bases between them. The CDR3 bases are TGTGCCAGCGGGAGGAGCGTCTACAATGAGCAGTTCTTC. Translated, it gives CASGRSVYNEQFF.

V is TRBV7-2 and J is TRBJ1-6, with 9 bases matching TRBD1. With V trimmed by 5 bases and J by 9 bases, 8 bases remained unmatched. The CDR3 runs to 15 residues. The germline CDR1 and CDR2 sequences are SGHTA and FQGNSA. The CDR3 reads CASSRGGTGPSPLHF. The CDR3 nucleotides are TGTGCCAGCAGCAGGGGGGGGACAGGGCCTTCACCCCTCCACTTT.

The chain carries TRBV30 and TRBJ1-5; no reliable D call. CDR3 length: 14 amino acids. V was shortened by 5 bases and J by 2 bases, with 13 bases between the two germline ends. CDR1 and CDR2 (germline): GTSNPN, SVGIG (reference sequence). The CDR3 DNA reads as TGTGCCTGGGCACCTCAGGTAGGCAATCAGCCCCAGCATTTT. It translates to CAWAPQVGNQPQHF.

The V gene is TRBV27, the J gene TRBJ1-2; 8 positions agree with TRBD1. V lost 1 base and J lost 3; bases outside the gene matches: 1. Per germline, CDR1 MNHEY and CDR2 SMNVEV (reference sequence). This CDR3 region has 14 residues. CDR3 coding DNA: TGTGCCAGCAGTTTATACAGGGGGTACTATGGCTACACCTTC. The encoded protein is CASSLYRGYYGYTF.

The rearrangement joins TRBV7-2 to TRBJ2-1; D not resolved. This CDR3 is 17 amino acids long. Trimming stripped 5 bases from V and 0 bases from J, with 17 bases between. CDR1 is SGHTA and CDR2 is FQGNSA in the germline V gene. The CDR3 here is CASSPHAPGSSYNEQFF. The CDR3 DNA is TGTGCCAGCAGCCCACACGCCCCGGGTAGCTCCTACAATGAGCAGTTCTTC.

The V call is TRBV28, the J call TRBJ2-7; 7 nucleotides align to TRBD2. The V and J ends lost 5 bases and 0 bases, in that order; junction bases with no gene match: 7. This CDR3 is built from 15 residues. In germline, CDR1 is MDHEN, CDR2 SYDVKM. CDR3 region: CASSDPRGVSYEQYF. CDR3 in DNA: TGTGCCAGCAGTGATCCTCGGGGGGTCTCCTACGAGCAGTACTTC.

The table lists this clone with a few counts. The chain joins TRBV5-4 to TRBJ2-2, with TRBD2 matching 8 bases. Trimming removed 4 bases from V and 0 bases from J; junction bases left unmatched: 2. The length of the CDR3 is 15 residues. CDR1 SGHNT and CDR2 YYREEE come from the germline V gene (reference sequence). The CDR3 spells CASSTGGPNTGELFF. The CDR3 DNA is TGTGCCAGCAGCACGGGGGGGCCGAACACCGGGGAGCTGTTTTTT. Full variable domain (remainder filled in from reference TRBV5-4 and TRBJ2-2): ETGVTQSPTHLIKTRGQQVTLRCSSQSGHNTVSWYQQALGQGPQFIFQYYREEENGRGNFPPRFSGLQFPNYSSELNVNALELDDSALYLCASSTGGPNTGELFFGEGSRLTVL.

The chain couples TRBV28 to TRBJ1-1; a possible D gene is TRBD1 (5 bases). CDR3 length equals 17 residues. Germline V lookup: CDR1 MDHEN, CDR2 SYDVKM. Trimming shortened V by 4 bases and J by 1 base, and 19 bases separated the two germline ends. The CDR3 DNA follows: TGTGCCAGCAGTTCCCCGGGGGAGGGGATGGCGAACACTGAAGCTTTCTTT. Translated: CASSSPGEGMANTEAFF.

V and J are TRBV5-1 and TRBJ1-1; D not certain. The CDR3 totals 16 residues. V was pared by 0 bases and J by 0 bases, with 12 bases between. Germline-derived CDR1 and CDR2 are SGHRS and YFSETQ. CDR3 in DNA: TGCGCCAGCAGCTTGGATGCCAGTAACATGAACACTGAAGCTTTCTTT. Translated: CASSLDASNMNTEAFF.

This clone was detected only once. The J gene is TRBJ2-7, the V gene TRBV11-1; TRBD1 might be the D (6 bases). The CDR3 is 13 residues long. Germline lookup yields CDR1 SGHAT and CDR2 FQDESV (reference sequence). The V gene lost 1 base and the J gene lost 12 bases, with 16 bases spanning the gap. The CDR3 is CASSLDFGDRRYF. The CDR3 DNA reads TGTGCCAGCAGCTTAGATTTCGGAGACAGGCGGTACTTC.

The chain couples TRBV19 to TRBJ2-2; 8 bases map to TRBD1. The trim removed 6 bases at V and 4 bases at J, leaving 4 bases unmatched. The CDR3 covers 14 residues. Looked up from germline, CDR1 is LNHDA and CDR2 is SQIVND (reference sequence). This CDR3 reads CASRIDRGTGELFF. The CDR3 DNA sequence: TGTGCCAGTAGGATCGACAGGGGCACCGGGGAGCTGTTTTTT.

This clone was found a few times. V usage is TRBV18 and J usage is TRBJ1-6, with a weak D call TRBD1 (6 bases). Germline V gives CDR1 KGHSH, CDR2 LQKENI. The CDR3 has 15 residues. The V gene lost 5 bases and the J gene lost 8 bases, with 16 bases spanning the gap. This CDR3 reads CASSSGALSDSPLHF. In nucleotides, the CDR3 is TGTGCCAGCTCATCAGGGGCGCTGTCAGATTCACCCCTCCACTTT. The complete variable domain, with remaining parts taken from reference TRBV18 and TRBJ1-6, reads NAGVMQNPRHLVRRRGQEARLRCSPMKGHSHVYWYRQLPEEGLKFMVYLQKENIIDESGMPKERFSAEFPKEGPSILRIQQVVRGDSAAYFCASSSGALSDSPLHFGNGTRLTVT.

This clone has just a few counts. The chain joins TRBV4-1 to TRBJ2-3; D possibly corresponds to TRBD2 (6 bases). The CDR3 totals 16 residues. From germline, CDR1 is MGHRA and CDR2 YSYEKL. Trimming removed 3 bases from V and 6 bases from J, with 19 bases in between. The CDR3 is CASSQFGSGEKDTQYF. In DNA form, the CDR3 reads TGCGCCAGCAGCCAGTTTGGGTCGGGGGAGAAGGATACGCAGTATTTT.

The chain joins TRBV7-2 to TRBJ1-1; D is unclear. This CDR3 comprises 14 residues. Germline CDR1 is SGHTA and CDR2 is FQGNSA. Trimming removed 1 base from V and 1 base from J, with 7 bases in between. CDR3 protein: CASSLDPRNTEAFF. In DNA form, the CDR3 reads TGTGCCAGCAGCTTAGACCCAAGGAACACTGAAGCTTTCTTT.

This clone appeared once. Relative to the germline gene, one junction end is altered; a read error may explain this. This chain joins TRBV5-5 and TRBJ1-1; the D is unclear. Germline V gives CDR1 SGHKS, CDR2 YYEKEE (reference sequence). CDR3 size: 12 residues. CDR3 sequence (DNA): TGTGCCAGCAGCTTGGAATATACCCCATTCGACTTT. It codes for CASSLEYTPFDF.

The J gene is TRBJ1-3, the V gene TRBV10-3; D remains ambiguous. Germline CDR1 reads ENHRY; CDR2 reads SYGVKD. The CDR3 runs to 14 residues. With 2 bases removed from V and 2 bases from J, the gap between germline ends came to 7 bases. The CDR3 loop is CAISEESAGNTIYF. CDR3 in DNA: TGTGCCATCAGTGAGGAGTCAGCTGGAAACACCATATATTTT.

The V and J genes are TRBV15 and TRBJ2-1; 7 bases fit TRBD2. With V trimmed by 5 bases and J by 7 bases, 2 bases remained unmatched. CDR1 is LNHNV and CDR2 is YYDKDF in the germline V gene (reference sequence). CDR3 length: 12 amino acids. DNA for the CDR3: TGTGCCACCAGCGGCGGGAGAAATGAGCAGTTCTTC. It codes for CATSGGRNEQFF.

The V and J genes are TRBV19 and TRBJ1-5; tentative D call: TRBD1 (5 bases). Deletions cut 2 bases from V and 2 bases from J, with 7 bases between. CDR1 and CDR2 from the germline V gene are LNHDA and SQIVND (reference sequence). The CDR3 spans 14 residues. CDR3 in amino acids: CASSIKGGNQPQHF. The CDR3 DNA sequence: TGTGCCAGTAGTATAAAAGGGGGCAATCAGCCCCAGCATTTT.

The chain combines TRBV20-1 with TRBJ1-4, with no clear D. The CDR3 consists of 16 residues. Germline CDR1 reads DFQATT; CDR2 reads SNEGSKA (reference sequence). The ends were cut back, 3 bases at V and 0 bases at J, with 14 bases in the middle. CDR3 nucleotides: TGCAGTGCTAGTGTAGAGGGATGGGCAACTAATGAAAAACTGTTTTTT. Translating it yields CSASVEGWATNEKLFF.

The rearrangement links TRBV5-1 to TRBJ1-5, with D uncertain. V was clipped by 4 bases and J by 1 base, with 15 bases between them. The CDR3 covers 16 residues. CDR1 and CDR2 (germline): SGHRS, YFSETQ. CDR3 in amino acids: CASSPEGLTSNQPQHF. In nucleotides, the CDR3 is TGCGCCAGCAGCCCAGAAGGGTTGACGAGCAATCAGCCCCAGCATTTT.

V and J are TRBV7-9 and TRBJ2-7; D may be TRBD2 (5 bases). V lost 5 bases and J 3 bases, leaving 11 bases between the germline ends. CDR1 and CDR2 (germline): SEHNR, FQNEAQ (reference sequence). CDR3 length: 13 amino acids. The CDR3 coding sequence is TGTGCCAGCAGCCCCGGGGTGGTCTACGAGCAGTACTTC. Protein: CASSPGVVYEQYF.

The chain employs TRBV5-6 and TRBJ1-2; D gene uncertain. CDR3 length equals 13 residues. V lost 4 bases, J lost 0 bases, and 7 bases lay in between. Germline V gene sequence: CDR1 SGHDT, CDR2 YYEEEE. For the CDR3, the DNA is TGTGCCAGCAGCCGTACATCTAACTATGGCTACACCTTC. Translating it yields CASSRTSNYGYTF.

J is TRBJ1-3 and V is TRBV6-5, with D hard to call. This CDR3 spans 13 amino acids. Germline CDR1 reads MNHEY; CDR2 reads SVGAGI. Trimming shortened V by 6 bases and J by 2 bases, and 8 bases separated the two germline ends. CDR3 in amino acids: CASSPFPGNTIYF. DNA of the CDR3: TGTGCCAGCAGCCCGTTTCCTGGAAACACCATATATTTT.

The V and J genes are TRBV19 and TRBJ1-5; 7 bases map to TRBD1. The length of the CDR3 is 16 residues. CDR1 LNHDA and CDR2 SQIVND come from the germline V gene (reference sequence). The V segment lost 4 bases and the J segment 7 bases; nucleotides outside the gene matches: 13. The CDR3 DNA reads as TGTGCCAGTAGTACCCATGAGGGGGCAGCAGGACAGCCCCAGCATTTT. This translates into CASSTHEGAAGQPQHF. Full variable domain (outside the CDR3, taken from reference TRBV19 and TRBJ1-5): DGGITQSPKYLFRKEGQNVTLSCEQNLNHDAMYWYRQDPGQGLRLIYYSQIVNDFQKGDIAEGYSVSREKKESFPLTVTSAQKNPTAFYLCASSTHEGAAGQPQHFGDGTRLSIL.

V and J are TRBV5-1 and TRBJ2-5, with 9 bases fitting TRBD2. Trimming cost V 4 bases and J 1 base; bases outside gene matches: 5. Germline loops: CDR1 SGHRS, CDR2 YFSETQ. The CDR3 runs to 15 residues. CDR3 sequence reads: CASSDASGAQETQYF. The DNA for the CDR3 is TGCGCCAGCAGCGACGCTAGCGGGGCCCAAGAGACCCAGTACTTC.

This clone has more than one count but fewer than ten. J is TRBJ1-6 and V is TRBV12-3 or TRBV12-4, with D perhaps matching TRBD1 (5 bases). Trimming stripped 6 bases from V and 4 bases from J, with 7 bases between. The CDR3 totals 13 residues. This chain's CDR3 is CASRGLYNSPLHF. As DNA, the CDR3 is TGTGCCAGCAGGGGACTGTATAATTCACCCCTCCACTTT.

This chain connects TRBV6-1 to TRBJ1-4; 8 nucleotides match TRBD1. Germline-derived CDR1 and CDR2 are MNHNS and SASEGT. Trimming at V came to 1 base and at J to 7 bases, leaving 5 bases not matched to a gene. This CDR3 has 15 amino acids. The CDR3 region is CASSEEDREGEKLFF. CDR3 bases: TGTGCCAGCAGTGAAGAGGACAGGGAGGGTGAAAAACTGTTTTTT.